This entry lists 28 T cell receptor beta chains sequenced from one sample in a study of blood T cell repertoires in COVID-19. TCRdb keeps only in-frame clones here, not all; method: immunoSEQ multiplex PCR. This sample has 35,000 to 50,000 clones, with 70% to 90% found just once. Specimen: peripheral blood. The receptors were gathered from a human donor in a cohort sampled during active COVID-19.

This clone was detected a few times. The chain uses TRBV30 and TRBJ2-3; no reliable D call. The germline V and J ends were trimmed by 2 bases and 0 bases, with 12 bases remaining between them. The CDR3 loop spans 15 amino acids. CDR1 GTSNPN and CDR2 SVGIG come from the germline V gene (reference sequence). Here the CDR3 reads CAWSRLTGSTDTQYF. For the CDR3, the DNA is TGTGCCTGGAGTCGATTAACCGGGAGCACAGATACGCAGTATTTT.

The CDR3 coding sequence is TGTGCCAGCAGTGAATCGGGGAGGAGACTAGGACTTCGCAGTACGCAGTATTTT. Its protein product is CASSESGRRLGLRSTQYF. The V and J genes are TRBV2 and TRBJ2-3, with D possibly matching TRBD2 (6 bases). This CDR3 is 18 amino acids long. V was pared by 2 bases and J by 8 bases, with 26 bases between. Germline values: CDR1 SNHLY, CDR2 FYNNEI.

This rearrangement joins TRBV4-2 to TRBJ2-1; D gene uncertain. The ends were cut back, 0 bases at V and 12 bases at J, with 9 bases in the middle. In germline, CDR1 is LGHNA, CDR2 YNFKEQ. This CDR3 comprises 12 residues. CDR3 amino acids: CASSQDLTGQFF. CDR3 sequence (DNA): TGTGCCAGCAGCCAAGACCTCACCGGGCAGTTCTTC.

This clone was seen a single time. The chain is built from TRBV3-1 (or the pseudogene TRBV3-2) and TRBJ2-7, with 9 nucleotides matching TRBD1. Germline CDR1 LGHDT, CDR2 YNNKEL (reference sequence). The CDR3 runs 15 residues. V dropped 0 bases and J dropped 6; count of bases not matched to a gene: 6. Here the CDR3 reads CASSQDLRTGAEQYF. CDR3 in DNA: TGTGCCAGCAGCCAAGATCTCCGGACAGGGGCCGAGCAGTACTTC.

This clone was counted only a few times. The V gene is TRBV5-1, the J gene TRBJ1-6, with D perhaps TRBD1 (6 bases). V shed 4 bases and J shed 7 bases, with 12 bases lying between them. This CDR3 contains 14 residues. Germline assignment: CDR1 SGHRS and CDR2 YFSETQ. CDR3 sequence (DNA): TGCGCCAGCAGCAATACAGGGACCAATTCACCCCTCCACTTT. Protein: CASSNTGTNSPLHF.

The genes are TRBV3-1 (or the pseudogene TRBV3-2) and TRBJ2-1; 7 bases line up with TRBD2. The CDR3 runs 17 residues. Germline V gene lookup returns CDR1 LGHDT and CDR2 YNNKEL (reference sequence). Trimming took 1 base from V and 0 from J; bases not matched to a gene: 6. In DNA form, the CDR3 reads TGTGCCAGCAGCCAAGTCCCAGCGGGGAGCTCCTACAATGAGCAGTTCTTC. This gives the protein CASSQVPAGSSYNEQFF.

The chain combines TRBV29-1 with TRBJ1-1; the match to TRBD1 covers 8 bases. Germline trimming cut 4 bases from V and 4 bases from J; bases unmatched to any gene: 8. Germline assignment: CDR1 SQVTM and CDR2 ANQGSEA. This CDR3 has 14 amino acids. This chain's CDR3 is CSVAYGTGGTEAFF. CDR3 nucleotide sequence: TGCAGCGTTGCCTATGGAACAGGGGGCACTGAAGCTTTCTTT.

This clone turned up a few times. In DNA, the CDR3 is TGTGCCAGTAGACCGGCGGGAGGGGGGACTGAAGCTTTCTTT. It translates to CASRPAGGGTEAFF. The chain uses TRBV19 and TRBJ1-1; TRBD1 is a possible D gene (6 bases). The CDR3 consists of 14 residues. The V and J ends lost 6 bases and 5 bases respectively, with 16 bases between them. From germline, CDR1 is LNHDA and CDR2 SQIVND (reference sequence).

The chain employs TRBV2 and TRBJ1-1; maybe TRBD1 (6 bases). Germline values: CDR1 SNHLY, CDR2 FYNNEI. This CDR3 spans 14 amino acids. V was pared by 5 bases and J by 0 bases, with 10 bases between. Here the CDR3 reads CASSTGTLNTEAFF. The DNA of the CDR3 is TGTGCCAGCAGTACCGGGACATTGAACACTGAAGCTTTCTTT.

The genes are TRBV5-4 and TRBJ2-1, with 12 bases aligning to TRBD2. Germline CDR1 SGHNT, CDR2 YYREEE (reference sequence). J lost 9 bases, V lost 1 base, and 5 bases had no gene match. The CDR3 has 15 amino acids. CDR3 residues: CASSLRLAGGSEQFF. The CDR3 bases are TGTGCCAGCAGCTTGCGCCTAGCGGGGGGGAGTGAGCAGTTCTTC.

This clone is medium-sized (0.01 to 0.1%) within its sample. V is TRBV10-3 and J is TRBJ2-1; perhaps TRBD2 as D (5 bases). CDR3 length: 16 amino acids. Trimming removed 11 bases from V and 4 bases from J, with 24 bases in between. Germline V CDR1 and CDR2: ENHRY, SYGVKD. CDR3 residues: CASGVGTSQAYNEQFF. CDR3 DNA: TGTGCCTCCGGGGTTGGTACTTCCCAAGCTTACAATGAGCAGTTCTTC.

The V gene is TRBV3-1 (or the pseudogene TRBV3-2), the J gene TRBJ2-4, with 8 positions matching TRBD1. CDR1 and CDR2 from the germline V gene are LGHDT and YNNKEL (reference sequence). There are 14 residues in the CDR3. The V gene end was trimmed by 4 bases and the J gene end by 5 bases; junction bases not matched to a gene: 4. The chain's CDR3 is CASSPRGRENIQYF. The CDR3 DNA sequence: TGTGCCAGCAGCCCCAGGGGGCGCGAAAACATTCAGTACTTC.

V and J are TRBV7-6 and TRBJ2-1, with 13 bases matching TRBD2. The trim removed 4 bases at V and 8 bases at J, leaving 11 bases unmatched. The CDR3 runs to 17 residues. CDR1 SGHVS and CDR2 FNYEAQ come from the germline V gene. The CDR3 bases are TGTGCCAGCAGCTCCGTGGGAACTAGCGGGGGGGCCCATGAGCAGTTCTTC. Its protein is CASSSVGTSGGAHEQFF.

In its sample, this clone was seen a few times. The rearrangement joins TRBV27 to TRBJ2-5; possibly TRBD2 for D (5 bases). CDR3 length: 15 amino acids. CDR1 and CDR2 from the germline V gene are MNHEY and SMNVEV (reference sequence). V was cut by 5 bases and J by 7 bases, with 20 bases left in between. CDR3 in amino acids: CASSRDGEGRTTQYF. In DNA, the CDR3 is TGTGCCAGCAGTAGGGATGGAGAGGGTAGGACGACCCAGTACTTC.

This rearrangement joins TRBV7-2 to TRBJ1-4; TRBD1 matches 8 bases. Germline CDR1 reads SGHTA; CDR2 reads FQGNSA. There are 12 residues in the CDR3. J lost 13 bases, V lost 4 bases, and 5 bases had no gene match. The CDR3 nucleotides are TGTGCCAGCAGCTCCTTCCAGGGGGCACTGTTTTTT. This gives the protein CASSSFQGALFF.

The V call is TRBV13, the J call TRBJ2-3, with a possible D match to TRBD2 (5 bases). V dropped 1 base and J dropped 0 bases, with 5 bases sitting between them. The length of the CDR3 is 14 residues. Germline CDR1 is PRHDT and CDR2 is FYEKMQ (reference sequence). In DNA, the CDR3 is TGTGCCAGCAGCTTAGCTAGCAGCACAGATACGCAGTATTTT. It translates to CASSLASSTDTQYF.

The rearrangement links TRBV6-1 to TRBJ2-5; 10 bases fit TRBD1. CDR1 is MNHNS and CDR2 is SASEGT in the germline V gene. This CDR3 comprises 15 residues. Trimming at V came to 3 bases and at J to 3 bases, leaving 4 bases not matched to a gene. The CDR3 DNA is TGTGCCAGCAGTGAGGGACAGGGGAGGGAAGAGACCCAGTACTTC. This sequence encodes CASSEGQGREETQYF.

The V gene is TRBV11-3, the J gene TRBJ2-3, with 10 bases matching TRBD1. CDR3 length: 18 residues. Unmatched junction bases numbered 16, after V lost 4 bases and J lost 6 bases. Germline CDR1 reads SGHNT; CDR2 reads YENEEA. The CDR3 nucleotides read TGTGCCAGCAGCTCACGGGACAGGGGTTCTCATACTAGGGATACGCAGTATTTT. Translating it yields CASSSRDRGSHTRDTQYF.

The chain uses TRBV12-3 or TRBV12-4 and TRBJ2-1; no firm D call. Trimming took off 4 bases at V and 8 bases at J, with 9 bases between the two ends. The CDR3 consists of 12 residues. The CDR3 sequence: CASSSLRDEQFF. The DNA for the CDR3 is TGTGCCAGCAGTTCCCTTCGGGATGAGCAGTTCTTC.

The rearrangement joins TRBV6-5 to TRBJ1-1; no clear D gene. V gave up 4 bases and J gave up 4 bases, with 7 bases separating them. Per the germline V gene, CDR1 is MNHEY and CDR2 is SVGAGI. This CDR3 has 12 residues. CDR3 nucleotides: TGTGCCAGCAGTTTACGAGGCACTGAAGCTTTCTTT. Residues: CASSLRGTEAFF.

V gene TRBV13 combines with J gene TRBJ2-3; 8 nucleotides agree with TRBD1. The V gene's germline CDR1 is PRHDT and CDR2 FYEKMQ (reference sequence). V shed 4 bases and J 1 base; nucleotides not matched to a gene: 7. There are 16 residues in the CDR3. CDR3 region: CASSSTSGGRTDTQYF. CDR3 coding DNA: TGTGCCAGCAGCTCGACCTCAGGGGGCCGCACAGATACGCAGTATTTT.

The chain combines TRBV6-5 with TRBJ2-3; a possible D gene is TRBD2 (6 bases). V was clipped by 2 bases and J by 1 base, with 10 bases between them. The CDR3 has 15 amino acids. In germline, CDR1 is MNHEY, CDR2 SVGAGI. CDR3 residues: CASSYDPGGTDTQYF. The CDR3 DNA reads as TGTGCCAGCAGTTACGATCCGGGGGGCACAGATACGCAGTATTTT.

The chain recombines TRBV27 with TRBJ2-3; the D is unclear. The CDR3 is made up of 13 amino acids. Germline lookup yields CDR1 MNHEY and CDR2 SMNVEV (reference sequence). V shed 3 bases and J shed 1 base, with 5 bases lying between them. The CDR3 DNA sequence: TGTGCCAGCAGTTTTTCCGGCACAGATACGCAGTATTTT. Translated, it gives CASSFSGTDTQYF.

The rearrangement joins TRBV30 to TRBJ2-2; 8 bases match TRBD1. Trimming took 4 bases from V and 7 from J; bases not matched to a gene: 2. Germline V lookup: CDR1 GTSNPN, CDR2 SVGIG (reference sequence). CDR3 length: 12 amino acids. CDR3 DNA: TGTGCCTGGACAGGGGGCAGCGGGGAGCTGTTTTTT. Amino acid sequence: CAWTGGSGELFF.

The chain uses TRBV30 and TRBJ1-1; D is ambiguous. Germline V lookup: CDR1 GTSNPN, CDR2 SVGIG (reference sequence). With 5 bases removed from V and 5 bases from J, the gap between germline ends came to 12 bases. This CDR3 contains 12 residues. CDR3 residues: CAWAVGGTEAFF. DNA of the CDR3: TGTGCCTGGGCGGTCGGAGGGACTGAAGCTTTCTTT.

The gene calls are TRBV27 and TRBJ2-7; tentatively, D is TRBD2 (5 bases). CDR1 MNHEY and CDR2 SMNVEV come from the germline V gene (reference sequence). Trimming took off 2 bases at V and 9 bases at J, with 20 bases between the two ends. CDR3 size: 15 residues. The CDR3, as DNA: TGTGCCAGCAGTTTAAGTCCCAGCGGCATGCCGGTGCAGTACTTC. Its translation is CASSLSPSGMPVQYF.

This clone was counted between two and nine times. The chain combines TRBV21-1 with TRBJ2-1; no DNA check was done on the table's D call, TRBD2. TRBV21-1 is a pseudogene segment. There are 18 residues in the CDR3. The CDR3 DNA reads TGTGCCAGCAGCATTCTAGCGGGGGAGTTAATTTTGAACAATGAGCAGTTCTTC. It yields the protein CASSILAGELILNNEQFF.

Here the CDR3 DNA reads TGTGCCAGCCATACAGGGGTAGGAGAAAAACTGTTTTTT. As protein: CASHTGVGEKLFF. V usage is TRBV6-5 and J usage is TRBJ1-4; TRBD1 aligns across 7 bases. This CDR3 contains 13 residues. Germline CDR1 is MNHEY and CDR2 is SVGAGI. Trimming removed 8 bases from V and 8 bases from J; junction bases left unmatched: 8.